The 13 T cell receptor beta chains presented below share a single source sample, sequenced in a study of somatic mutations in cytotoxic T cells in rheumatoid arthritis. Here immunoSEQ multiplex PCR was the method, and the copy in TCRdb shows in-frame clones only, minus some. The sample has around 20,000 clones, about 65% seen once; the top ten hold over 15%. The material sequenced was CD8+ T cells sorted from blood. These receptors all come from an adult with rheumatoid arthritis.

The chain recombines TRBV7-2 with TRBJ2-3; D gene uncertain. V was pared by 5 bases and J by 2 bases, with 5 bases between. From germline, CDR1 is SGHTA and CDR2 FQGNSA. The CDR3 is 12 amino acids. The DNA for the CDR3 is TGTGCCAGCAGCCCCTACACAGATACGCAGTATTTT. This codes for CASSPYTDTQYF.

V is TRBV4-3 and J is TRBJ2-7, with D perhaps TRBD2 (6 bases). Trimming pared 0 bases from V and 5 bases from J, leaving 23 bases between. This CDR3 has 18 residues. Germline loops: CDR1 LGHNA, CDR2 YSLEER. As DNA, the CDR3 is TGCGCCAGCAGCCAAGAGAGGTGGGGCGGGGACGGTAACCACGAGCAGTACTTC. Translation gives CASSQERWGGDGNHEQYF.

The sample holds one count of this clone. The J gene is TRBJ1-4, the V gene TRBV13, with 11 bases fitting TRBD1. The CDR3 runs to 14 residues. CDR1 and CDR2 (germline): PRHDT, FYEKMQ (reference sequence). Trimming at V came to 6 bases and at J to 6 bases, leaving 3 bases not matched to a gene. The CDR3 protein is CASSSGQGDEKLFF. The CDR3 coding sequence is TGTGCCAGCAGTTCGGGACAGGGGGATGAAAAACTGTTTTTT.

In DNA form, the CDR3 reads TGTGCCAGCAGCATAGGACGACTAGCGGGGGGCGGAGATACGCAGTATTTT. Its translation: CASSIGRLAGGGDTQYF. The chain employs TRBV28 and TRBJ2-3; 13 nucleotides line up with TRBD2. CDR1 is MDHEN, CDR2 SYDVKM, per germline. After removal of 6 bases from V and 5 bases from J, the junction contained 11 bases not matched to a gene. CDR3 length: 17 amino acids.

This clone was recorded once. The chain joins TRBV25-1 to TRBJ2-7; D is perhaps TRBD1 (6 bases). This CDR3 is built from 12 residues. V was pared by 7 bases and J by 3 bases, with 10 bases between. CDR1 is MGHDK, CDR2 SYGVNS, per germline. The CDR3 DNA follows: TGTGCCAGCACCGCGACAGGCTACGAGCAGTACTTC. It is translated as CASTATGYEQYF.

This clone has only one observation. The chain links TRBV5-6 to TRBJ2-5, with D perhaps being TRBD1 or TRBD2 (6 bases each). CDR3 size: 15 residues. V was cut by 4 bases and J by 1 base, with 14 bases left in between. Germline loops: CDR1 SGHDT, CDR2 YYEEEE. The CDR3, as DNA: TGTGCCAGCAGCCATTCGGGGGCCATCCAAGAGACCCAGTACTTC. Protein product: CASSHSGAIQETQYF.

The chain combines TRBV5-6 with TRBJ2-7; tentatively, D is TRBD2 (5 bases). This CDR3 has 15 residues. Germline lookup yields CDR1 SGHDT and CDR2 YYEEEE. With 4 bases removed from V and 6 bases from J, the gap between germline ends came to 20 bases. This chain's CDR3 is CASSLWSTRVREQYF. In DNA form, the CDR3 reads TGTGCCAGCAGCCTATGGTCGACGCGGGTGCGCGAGCAGTACTTC.

This chain uses TRBV2 with TRBJ2-1, with D unclear. V was trimmed by 2 bases and J by 2 bases, leaving 10 bases between them. The CDR3 runs 15 residues. The germline V gene has CDR1 SNHLY and CDR2 FYNNEI. This CDR3 is CASSESTAAYNEQFF. CDR3 nucleotide sequence: TGTGCCAGCAGTGAAAGTACCGCAGCCTACAATGAGCAGTTCTTC.

Comments on this clone: Other DNA sequences of this sample code for an identical CDR3. The J gene is TRBJ2-2, the V gene TRBV7-9, with D hard to call. This CDR3 has 12 amino acids. Deletions cut 1 base from V and 6 bases from J, with 3 bases between. Germline CDR1 is SEHNR and CDR2 is FQNEAQ (reference sequence). The chain's CDR3 is CASSLGAGELFF. In nucleotides, the CDR3 is TGTGCCAGCAGCTTAGGAGCCGGGGAGCTGTTTTTT. The full variable domain, in which reference TRBV7-9 and TRBJ2-2 provide the parts outside the CDR3, is DTGVSQNPRHKITKRGQNVTFRCDPISEHNRLYWYRQTLGQGPEFLTYFQNEAQLEKSRLLSDRFSAERPKGSFSTLEIQRTEQGDSAMYLCASSLGAGELFFGEGSRLTVL.

The chain combines TRBV5-1 with TRBJ2-3; possibly TRBD1 for D (6 bases). Deletions cut 6 bases from V and 6 bases from J, with 17 bases between. The germline CDR1 and CDR2 sequences are SGHRS and YFSETQ. CDR3 length equals 14 residues. The CDR3 nucleotides are TGCGCCAGCATGGGTACTGACAGGCGGGATACGCAGTATTTT. Its protein is CASMGTDRRDTQYF.

J is TRBJ2-2 and V is TRBV4-3; TRBD1 is a possible D gene (6 bases). CDR1 LGHNA and CDR2 YSLEER come from the germline V gene. The CDR3 is made up of 13 amino acids. Trimming removed 5 bases from V and 6 bases from J, with 10 bases in between. CDR3 sequence reads: CASSYRESGELFF. In nucleotides, the CDR3 is TGCGCCAGCAGCTACAGGGAGTCCGGGGAGCTGTTTTTT.

V and J are TRBV7-9 and TRBJ2-1; TRBD2 agrees at 13 bases. Germline-derived CDR1 and CDR2 are SEHNR and FQNEAQ (reference sequence). V was clipped by 0 bases and J by 8 bases; unmatched bases: 10. The CDR3 consists of 18 residues. The CDR3 loop reads CASSLAGLTSGGADEQFF. CDR3 sequence (DNA): TGTGCCAGCAGCTTAGCGGGTCTTACTAGCGGGGGGGCCGATGAGCAGTTCTTC.

This chain joins TRBV15 and TRBJ1-6; 9 nucleotides agree with TRBD1. From germline, CDR1 is LNHNV and CDR2 YYDKDF (reference sequence). V gave up 9 bases and J gave up 6 bases; unmatched junction bases: 9. This CDR3 region has 15 residues. CDR3 bases: TGTGCCACAACTCTCGGGACAGGGAGTAATTCACCCCTCCACTTT. Its protein is CATTLGTGSNSPLHF.